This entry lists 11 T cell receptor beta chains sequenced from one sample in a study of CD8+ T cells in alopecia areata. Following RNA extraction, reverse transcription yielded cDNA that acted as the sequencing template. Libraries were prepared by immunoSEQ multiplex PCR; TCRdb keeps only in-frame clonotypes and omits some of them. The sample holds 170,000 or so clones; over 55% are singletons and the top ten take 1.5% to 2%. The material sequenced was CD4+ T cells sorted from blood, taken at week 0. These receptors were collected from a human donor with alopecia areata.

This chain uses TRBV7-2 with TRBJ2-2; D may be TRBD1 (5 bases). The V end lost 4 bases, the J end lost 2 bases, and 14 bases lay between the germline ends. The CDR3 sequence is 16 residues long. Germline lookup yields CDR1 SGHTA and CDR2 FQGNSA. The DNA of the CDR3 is TGTGCCAGCAGCTCCCGCAGTAGGGGAAACACCGGGGAGCTGTTTTTT. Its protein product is CASSSRSRGNTGELFF. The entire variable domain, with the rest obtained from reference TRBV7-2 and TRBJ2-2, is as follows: GAGVSQSPSNKVTEKGKDVELRCDPISGHTALYWYRQSLGQGLEFLIYFQGNSAPDKSGLPSDRFSAERTGGSVSTLTIQRTQQEDSAVYLCASSSRSRGNTGELFFGEGSRLTVL.

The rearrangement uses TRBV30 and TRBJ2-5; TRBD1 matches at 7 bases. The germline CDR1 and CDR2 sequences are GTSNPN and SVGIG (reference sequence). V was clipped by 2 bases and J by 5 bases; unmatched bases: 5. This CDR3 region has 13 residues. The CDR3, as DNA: TGTGCCTGGAGTACGCGACAGGGCGAGACCCAGTACTTC. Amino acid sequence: CAWSTRQGETQYF.

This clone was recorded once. The CDR3 spells CASSLEGVSDTQYF. CDR3 sequence (DNA): TGCGCCAGCAGCTTGGAGGGGGTTTCTGATACGCAGTATTTT. This rearrangement joins TRBV5-1 to TRBJ2-3, with D possibly being TRBD1 (6 bases). There are 14 residues in the CDR3. Deletions cut 0 bases from V and 6 bases from J, with 11 bases between. Germline V gene sequence: CDR1 SGHRS, CDR2 YFSETQ.

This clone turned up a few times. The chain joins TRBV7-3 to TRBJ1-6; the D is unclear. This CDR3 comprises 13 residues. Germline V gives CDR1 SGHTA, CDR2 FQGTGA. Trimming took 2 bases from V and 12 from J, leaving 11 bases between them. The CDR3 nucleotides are TGTGCCAGCAGCTTAGAACAGCCTTTACCCCTCCACTTT. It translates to CASSLEQPLPLHF.

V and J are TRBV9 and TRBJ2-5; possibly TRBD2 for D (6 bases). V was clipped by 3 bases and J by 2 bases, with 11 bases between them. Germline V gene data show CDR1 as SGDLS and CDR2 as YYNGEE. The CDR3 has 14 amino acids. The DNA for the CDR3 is TGTGCCAGCAGCGCCGCGGGGAAACAAGAGACCCAGTACTTC. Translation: CASSAAGKQETQYF.

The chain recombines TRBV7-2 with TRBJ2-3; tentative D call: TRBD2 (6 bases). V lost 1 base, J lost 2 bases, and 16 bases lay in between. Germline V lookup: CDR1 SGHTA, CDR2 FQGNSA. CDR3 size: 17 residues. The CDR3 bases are TGTGCCAGCAGCTTAGAGGGCGCGGGGCCCCCCACAGATACGCAGTATTTT. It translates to CASSLEGAGPPTDTQYF.

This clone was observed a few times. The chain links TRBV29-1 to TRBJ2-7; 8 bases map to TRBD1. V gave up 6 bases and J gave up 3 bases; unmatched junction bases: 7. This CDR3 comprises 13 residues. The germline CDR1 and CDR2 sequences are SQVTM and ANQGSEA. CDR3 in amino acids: CSVGADRGYEQYF. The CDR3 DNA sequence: TGCAGCGTGGGAGCCGACAGGGGCTACGAGCAGTACTTC.

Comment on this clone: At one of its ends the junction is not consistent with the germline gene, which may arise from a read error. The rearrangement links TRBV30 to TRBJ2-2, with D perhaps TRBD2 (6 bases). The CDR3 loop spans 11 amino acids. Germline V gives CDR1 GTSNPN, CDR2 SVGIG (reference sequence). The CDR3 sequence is CAWSIGGELFF. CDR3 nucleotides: TGTGCCTGGAGTATAGGAGGGGAACTGTTTTTT. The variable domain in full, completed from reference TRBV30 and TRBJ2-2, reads SQTIHQWPATLVQPVGSPLSLECTVEGTSNPNLYWYRQAAGRGLQLLFYSVGIGQISSEVPQNLSASRPQDRQFILSSKKLLLSDSGFYLCAWSIGGELFFGEGSRLTVL.

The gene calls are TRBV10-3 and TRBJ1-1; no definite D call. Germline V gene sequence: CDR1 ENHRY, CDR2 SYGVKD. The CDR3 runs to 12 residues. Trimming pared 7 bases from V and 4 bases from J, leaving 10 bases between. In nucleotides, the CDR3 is TGTGCCATCACGATGGGCGGCACTGAAGCTTTCTTT. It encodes CAITMGGTEAFF.

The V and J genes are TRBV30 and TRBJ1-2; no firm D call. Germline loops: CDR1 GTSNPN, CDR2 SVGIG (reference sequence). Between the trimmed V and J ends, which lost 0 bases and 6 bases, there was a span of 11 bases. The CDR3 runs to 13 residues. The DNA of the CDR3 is TGTGCCTGGAGTGTACGCACAACGAATGGCTACACCTTC. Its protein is CAWSVRTTNGYTF.

CDR3 sequence reads: CASSRASGGQDTQYF. Here the CDR3 DNA reads TGCGCCAGCAGCCGGGCCAGCGGGGGGCAGGATACGCAGTATTTT. The chain has TRBV4-3 and TRBJ2-3, with 9 bases identical to TRBD2. The germline gives CDR1 LGHNA, CDR2 YSLEER. The CDR3 has 15 residues. The J segment lost 6 bases and the V segment lost 4 bases, leaving 8 bases of the junction unmatched.